These 20 T cell receptor beta chains originate from one sample sequenced in a study of T cells in Graves' hyperthyroidism and ophthalmopathy (dated by TCRdb to between 2018 and 2021). The library was generated by multiplex PCR. The sequencer was an Illumina HiSeq 2000. TCR beta CDR3 regions were amplified from RNA transcripts. The TCR CDR3 was subjected to a first round of RT-PCR using the HTBI primer set and the Qiagen OneStep RT-PCR kit. TCRdb redid the processing of the public reads, applying fastp at Q25 and MiXCR, and retained in-frame beta chains. Rows with a matching CDR3 protein are joined into one entry that keeps the most common DNA and genes. The sample table shows hundreds of thousands of distinct CDR3 sequences, and 15% to 20% are seen once. The ten largest account for under 40% of the sample. The sequenced sample was blood. These receptors were obtained from a middle-aged man with Graves' ophthalmopathy.

This clonotype was recorded a few times. The gene calls are TRBV7-9 and TRBJ1-2; the D gene is possibly TRBD1 (6 bases). The CDR3 has 15 amino acids. Trimming took 0 bases from V and 0 from J, leaving 8 bases between them. Per germline, CDR1 SEHNR and CDR2 FQNEAQ (reference sequence). CDR3 sequence (DNA): TGTGCCAGCAGCTTAGCGGACAGATCTAACTATGGCTACACCTTC. This translates into CASSLADRSNYGYTF.

This clonotype was recorded at least ten times. The chain uses TRBV5-1 and TRBJ2-1; D remains unclear. The V end lost 0 bases, the J end lost 7 bases, and 2 bases lay between the germline ends. The CDR3 is 11 amino acids. The germline V gene encodes CDR1 SGHRS and CDR2 YFSETQ. CDR3 in amino acids: CASSLANEQFF. The CDR3 coding sequence is TGCGCCAGCAGCTTGGCTAATGAGCAGTTCTTC.

This rearrangement joins TRBV24-1 to TRBJ1-5, with no clear D. This CDR3 is 14 amino acids long. Trimming removed 1 base at V and 7 bases at J, with 10 bases between. Germline V gene data show CDR1 as KGHDR and CDR2 as SFDVKD. In nucleotides, the CDR3 is TGTGCCACCAGTGATTTCAGGTTCGGCCAGCCCCAGCATTTT. This sequence encodes CATSDFRFGQPQHF.

This clonotype turned up a few times. The rearrangement links TRBV28 to TRBJ2-1; 11 nucleotides match TRBD2. V shed 3 bases, J shed 2 bases, and the junction held 3 bases outside the gene matches. The CDR3 totals 16 residues. Germline assignment: CDR1 MDHEN and CDR2 SYDVKM. The CDR3 sequence is CASSLRGLAAYNEQFF. The CDR3 region has the DNA TGTGCCAGCAGTTTGAGGGGACTAGCGGCCTACAATGAGCAGTTCTTC.

This clonotype was detected only a few times. The chain employs TRBV28 and TRBJ2-6; D gene ambiguous. Per the germline V gene, CDR1 is MDHEN and CDR2 is SYDVKM. The CDR3 is 15 residues long. Deletions cut 5 bases from V and 4 bases from J, with 12 bases between. The CDR3 region has the DNA TGTGCCAGCAGTCCTGCCATGGCCGGGGCCAACGTCCTGACTTTC. Protein sequence: CASSPAMAGANVLTF.

This clonotype was detected many times. The CDR3, as DNA: TGTGCCAGCAGTTTCGACCAAGCCGGTGAGCAGTACTTC. Translated: CASSFDQAGEQYF. The chain combines TRBV28 with TRBJ2-7, with unresolved D. Germline assignment: CDR1 MDHEN and CDR2 SYDVKM. The CDR3 covers 13 residues. Trimming pared 3 bases from V and 7 bases from J, leaving 13 bases between.

The rearrangement links TRBV5-1 to TRBJ2-2; TRBD2 matches at 9 bases. The germline V gene has CDR1 SGHRS and CDR2 YFSETQ. With V trimmed by 4 bases and J by 3 bases, 4 bases remained unmatched. This CDR3 is 15 amino acids long. CDR3 bases: TGCGCCAGCAGCGTAGCGGGAGCGGACACCGGGGAGCTGTTTTTT. Its translation is CASSVAGADTGELFF.

This clonotype was detected a few times. The chain links TRBV24-1 to TRBJ2-3, with 7 positions matching TRBD2. CDR1 is KGHDR and CDR2 is SFDVKD in the germline V gene. Trimming at V came to 4 bases and at J to 1 base, leaving 10 bases not matched to a gene. The CDR3 length is 17 residues. Written as DNA, the CDR3 is TGTGCCACCAGTGACCCATCTGGGGAGGGCGGCACAGATACGCAGTATTTT. This codes for CATSDPSGEGGTDTQYF.

This chain uses TRBV10-1 with TRBJ2-5; TRBD1 or TRBD2 may be the D gene (5 bases each). Trimming took 0 bases from V and 4 from J, leaving 15 bases between them. The CDR3 length is 16 residues. The germline gives CDR1 WNHNN, CDR2 SYGVQD (reference sequence). The CDR3 DNA reads TGCGCCAGCAGTGAGTCGAGGGACCCGGGGATAGAGACCCAGTACTTC. Translation: CASSESRDPGIETQYF.

This clonotype has a handful of counts. The chain has TRBV12-3 or TRBV12-4 and TRBJ1-5; 8 bases map to TRBD1. V trimming: 6 bases; J trimming: 0 bases; junction bases outside the gene matches: 7. The CDR3 sequence is 16 residues long. The CDR3: CASRPDRGNSNQPQHF. For the CDR3, the DNA is TGTGCCAGCAGGCCAGACAGGGGCAATAGCAATCAGCCCCAGCATTTT.

This clonotype occurred a few times. The chain combines TRBV29-1 with TRBJ1-1; 9 bases are a match to TRBD1. This CDR3 region has 15 residues. Unmatched junction bases numbered 11, after V lost 4 bases and J lost 5 bases. The V gene's germline CDR1 is SQVTM and CDR2 ANQGSEA. The CDR3 region is CSVGPATGGRTEAFF. CDR3 nucleotide sequence: TGCAGCGTTGGGCCTGCGACAGGGGGACGGACTGAAGCTTTCTTT.

This clonotype has just a few counts. The chain carries TRBV19 and TRBJ1-1, with D maybe TRBD1 (5 bases). The V gene's germline CDR1 is LNHDA and CDR2 SQIVND (reference sequence). The CDR3 sequence is 12 residues long. The V gene lost 10 bases and the J gene lost 3 bases, with 12 bases spanning the gap. The CDR3 DNA reads as TGTGCCACCAGGGTAGGGGACACTGAAGCTTTCTTT. As protein: CATRVGDTEAFF.

The J gene is TRBJ2-1, the V gene TRBV20-1, with a weak D call TRBD2 (6 bases). This CDR3 region has 13 residues. Looked up from germline, CDR1 is DFQATT and CDR2 is SNEGSKA (reference sequence). Trimming took off 0 bases at V and 8 bases at J, with 11 bases between the two ends. CDR3 bases: TGCAGTGCTAGAGATTACGCGGGGTATGAGCAGTTCTTC. This codes for CSARDYAGYEQFF.

This clonotype was detected many times. The J gene is TRBJ1-5, the V gene TRBV28, with 7 bases identical to TRBD1. The V gene's germline CDR1 is MDHEN and CDR2 SYDVKM. V shed 4 bases, J shed 6 bases, and the junction held 9 bases outside the gene matches. This CDR3 spans 15 amino acids. CDR3 region: CASSSFGSGGQPQHF. The CDR3 DNA reads TGTGCCAGCAGTTCTTTCGGGTCAGGGGGTCAGCCCCAGCATTTT.

In regard to this clonotype: This sequence may be a read error, since a much larger clone differs from it by one base. The V gene is TRBV6-1, the J gene TRBJ1-6, with D perhaps TRBD1 (5 bases). Per germline, CDR1 MNHNS and CDR2 SASEGT. This CDR3 has 14 amino acids. This CDR3 reads CASRERGRGSPFHF. CDR3 coding DNA: TGTGCCAGCAGGGAAAGGGGCCGGGGTTCACCCTTCCACTTT.

This clonotype came up many times. The rearrangement links TRBV28 to TRBJ2-7; 8 bases match TRBD1. The ends lost 5 bases at V and 3 bases at J; junction bases unmatched: 6. The CDR3 covers 14 residues. Per germline, CDR1 MDHEN and CDR2 SYDVKM. CDR3 protein: CASSTQGASYEQYF. In nucleotides, the CDR3 is TGTGCCAGCAGTACCCAGGGGGCGAGCTACGAGCAGTACTTC.

The genes are TRBV7-9 and TRBJ2-3; D may be TRBD1 (5 bases). V was clipped by 5 bases and J by 5 bases, with 14 bases between them. The CDR3 has 14 residues. Germline assignment: CDR1 SEHNR and CDR2 FQNEAQ (reference sequence). The CDR3 DNA follows: TGTGCCAGCAGCCTGACAGAATTAGGAGATACGCAGTATTTT. Protein sequence: CASSLTELGDTQYF.

This clonotype was picked up many times. The chain combines TRBV7-9 with TRBJ1-1; D gene unclear. The CDR3 loop spans 14 amino acids. From germline, CDR1 is SEHNR and CDR2 FQNEAQ (reference sequence). The germline V and J ends were trimmed by 1 base and 1 base, with 7 bases remaining between them. In nucleotides, the CDR3 is TGTGCCAGCAGCTTAGGACCAGAGAACACTGAAGCTTTCTTT. Encoded protein: CASSLGPENTEAFF. Full variable domain (missing parts from reference TRBV7-9 and TRBJ1-1): DTGVSQNPRHKITKRGQNVTFRCDPISEHNRLYWYRQTLGQGPEFLTYFQNEAQLEKSRLLSDRFSAERPKGSFSTLEIQRTEQGDSAMYLCASSLGPENTEAFFGQGTRLTVV.

This chain links TRBV28 with TRBJ2-2; 11 bases fit TRBD2. Losses at the gene ends were 6 bases for V and 6 bases for J; bases not matched to a gene: 9. The CDR3 has 16 amino acids. Germline V CDR1 and CDR2: MDHEN, SYDVKM. The CDR3 is CASRTIAGGRSGELFF. Here the CDR3 DNA reads TGTGCCAGCAGGACTATAGCGGGAGGGCGGTCCGGGGAGCTGTTTTTT.

This clonotype was seen at least ten times. The V call is TRBV11-2, the J call TRBJ2-1; 8 nucleotides match TRBD2. CDR3 length: 16 residues. Per the germline V gene, CDR1 is SGHAT and CDR2 is FQNNGV. Unmatched junction bases numbered 10, after V lost 2 bases and J lost 7 bases. The CDR3 DNA reads as TGTGCCAGCAGCTTATTCGCCAGCGGGAGAATAAATGAGCAGTTCTTC. It translates to CASSLFASGRINEQFF.